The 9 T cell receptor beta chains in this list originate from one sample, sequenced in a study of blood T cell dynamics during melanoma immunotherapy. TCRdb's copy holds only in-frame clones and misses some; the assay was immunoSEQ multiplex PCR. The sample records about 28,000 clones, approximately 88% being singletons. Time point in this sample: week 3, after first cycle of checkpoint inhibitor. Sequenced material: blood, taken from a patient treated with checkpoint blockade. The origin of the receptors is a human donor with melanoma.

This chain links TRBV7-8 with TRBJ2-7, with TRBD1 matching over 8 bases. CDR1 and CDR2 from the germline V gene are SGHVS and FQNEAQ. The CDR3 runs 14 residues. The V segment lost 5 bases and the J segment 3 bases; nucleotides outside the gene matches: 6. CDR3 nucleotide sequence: TGTGCCAGCAGCCCACGGACAGGGAGCTACGAGCAGTACTTC. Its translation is CASSPRTGSYEQYF.

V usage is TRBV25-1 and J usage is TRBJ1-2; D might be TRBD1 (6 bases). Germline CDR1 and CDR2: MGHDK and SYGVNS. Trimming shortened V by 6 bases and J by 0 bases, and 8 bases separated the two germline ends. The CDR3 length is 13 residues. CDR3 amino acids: CASRGGTNYGYTF. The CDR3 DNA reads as TGTGCCAGCAGGGGGGGCACTAACTATGGCTACACCTTC.

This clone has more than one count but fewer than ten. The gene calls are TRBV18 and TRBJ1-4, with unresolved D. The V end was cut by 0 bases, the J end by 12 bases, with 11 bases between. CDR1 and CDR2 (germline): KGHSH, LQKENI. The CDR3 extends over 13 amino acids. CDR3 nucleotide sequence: TGTGCCAGCTCACCACCGGATGCGACTGAACTGTTTTTT. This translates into CASSPPDATELFF.

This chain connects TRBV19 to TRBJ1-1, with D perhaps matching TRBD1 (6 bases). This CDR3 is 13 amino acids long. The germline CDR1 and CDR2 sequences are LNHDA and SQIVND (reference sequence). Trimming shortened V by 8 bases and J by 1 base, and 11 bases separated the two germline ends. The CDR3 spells CASGGQKNTEAFF. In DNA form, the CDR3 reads TGTGCCAGTGGTGGACAGAAGAACACTGAAGCTTTCTTT.

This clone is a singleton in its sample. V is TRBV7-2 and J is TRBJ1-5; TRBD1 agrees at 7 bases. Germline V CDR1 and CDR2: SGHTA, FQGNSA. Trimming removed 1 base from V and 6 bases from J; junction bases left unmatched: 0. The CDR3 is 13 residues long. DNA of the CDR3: TGTGCCAGCAGCTTAGAGGGGGCTCAGCCCCAGCATTTT. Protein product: CASSLEGAQPQHF. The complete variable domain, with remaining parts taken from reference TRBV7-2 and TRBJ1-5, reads GAGVSQSPSNKVTEKGKDVELRCDPISGHTALYWYRQSLGQGLEFLIYFQGNSAPDKSGLPSDRFSAERTGGSVSTLTIQRTQQEDSAVYLCASSLEGAQPQHFGDGTRLSIL.

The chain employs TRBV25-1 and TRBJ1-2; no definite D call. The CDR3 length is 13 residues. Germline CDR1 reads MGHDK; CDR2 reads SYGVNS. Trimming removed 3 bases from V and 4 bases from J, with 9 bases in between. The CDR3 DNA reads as TGTGCCAGCAGTGATCGGGGAAGCTATGGCTACACCTTC. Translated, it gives CASSDRGSYGYTF.

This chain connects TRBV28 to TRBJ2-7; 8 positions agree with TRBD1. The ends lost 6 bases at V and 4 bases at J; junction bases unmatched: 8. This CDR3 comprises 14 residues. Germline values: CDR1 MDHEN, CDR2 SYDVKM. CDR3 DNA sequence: TGTGCCAGCAGGACAGGGGCCTCCCGTTACGAGCAGTACTTC. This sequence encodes CASRTGASRYEQYF.

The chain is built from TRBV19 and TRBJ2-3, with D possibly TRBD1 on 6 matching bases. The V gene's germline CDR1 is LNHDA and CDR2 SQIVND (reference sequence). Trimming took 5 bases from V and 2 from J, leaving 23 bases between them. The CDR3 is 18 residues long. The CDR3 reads CASSGPLGRGRSTDTQYF. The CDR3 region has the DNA TGTGCCAGTAGTGGGCCATTAGGCAGGGGAAGGTCCACAGATACGCAGTATTTT.

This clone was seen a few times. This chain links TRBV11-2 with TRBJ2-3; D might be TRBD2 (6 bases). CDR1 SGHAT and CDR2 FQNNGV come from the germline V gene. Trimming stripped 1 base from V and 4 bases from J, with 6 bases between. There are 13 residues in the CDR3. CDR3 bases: TGTGCCAGCAGCTTAGCGGGAGCAGATACGCAGTATTTT. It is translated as CASSLAGADTQYF.